This TCR beta chain was observed in a study of a mutant IDH1 vaccine in newly diagnosed glioma. In the study overall: Patients got radiotherapy, temozolomide, or both beforehand, and most got both. Study observations and caveats: Among top peripheral T cell clonotypes, changes seemed unrelated to pseudoprogression.

Assay used: immunoSEQ multiplex PCR; TCRdb lists only in-frame clones, some missing. The table includes around 56,000 clones, 75% to 95% detected once. Regarding time point: baseline, week 1 (first vaccination visit). Specified treatment: pre-vaccination baseline after standard-of-care therapy. V gave up 0 bases and J gave up 8 bases; unmatched junction bases: 8. Germline V lookup: CDR1 SGHRS, CDR2 YFSETQ. This CDR3 region has 15 residues. About this clone: Its antigen is not identified.

This receptor was obtained from a middle-aged man with glioma. This rearrangement joins TRBV5-1 to TRBJ2-1; TRBD2 matches at 7 bases. Here the sequenced sample was PBMCs, taken from a glioma patient treated with radiotherapy, temozolomide or both. The CDR3 here is CASSLGQVGRDEQFF. CDR3 sequence (DNA): TGCGCCAGCAGCTTGGGGCAGGTGGGGAGGGATGAGCAGTTCTTC.